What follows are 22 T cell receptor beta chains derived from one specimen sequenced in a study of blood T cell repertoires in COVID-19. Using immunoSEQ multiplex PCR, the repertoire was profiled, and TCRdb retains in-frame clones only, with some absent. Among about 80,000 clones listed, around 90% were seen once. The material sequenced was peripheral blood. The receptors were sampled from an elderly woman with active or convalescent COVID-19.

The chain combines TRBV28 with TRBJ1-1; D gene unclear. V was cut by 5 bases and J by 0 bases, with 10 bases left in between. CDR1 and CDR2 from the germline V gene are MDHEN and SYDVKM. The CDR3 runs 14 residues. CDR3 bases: TGTGCCAGCAGTCTGGGCTCCCTGAACACTGAAGCTTTCTTT. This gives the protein CASSLGSLNTEAFF.

The CDR3 DNA reads TGTGCCAGCAGTTTTGCCGGGGTCAACTATGGCTACACCTTC. This sequence encodes CASSFAGVNYGYTF. The chain employs TRBV6-5 and TRBJ1-2; D is undetermined. The CDR3 extends over 14 amino acids. Between the trimmed V and J ends, which lost 4 bases and 2 bases, there was a span of 11 bases. CDR1 is MNHEY, CDR2 SVGAGI, per germline.

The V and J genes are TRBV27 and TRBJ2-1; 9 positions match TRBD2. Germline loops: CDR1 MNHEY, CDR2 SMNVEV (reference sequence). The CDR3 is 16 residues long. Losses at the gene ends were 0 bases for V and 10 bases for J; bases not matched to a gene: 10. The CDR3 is CASSLSPAGGHWEQFF. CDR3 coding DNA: TGTGCCAGCAGTTTATCCCCCGCGGGGGGGCATTGGGAGCAGTTCTTC.

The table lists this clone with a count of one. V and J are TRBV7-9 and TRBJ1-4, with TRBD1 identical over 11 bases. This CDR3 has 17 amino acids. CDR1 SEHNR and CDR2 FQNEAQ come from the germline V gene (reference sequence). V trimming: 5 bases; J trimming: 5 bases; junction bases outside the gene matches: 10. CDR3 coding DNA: TGTGCCAGCAGCCATATTAAAGGGGACAGGGGGAATGAAAAACTGTTTTTT. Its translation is CASSHIKGDRGNEKLFF.

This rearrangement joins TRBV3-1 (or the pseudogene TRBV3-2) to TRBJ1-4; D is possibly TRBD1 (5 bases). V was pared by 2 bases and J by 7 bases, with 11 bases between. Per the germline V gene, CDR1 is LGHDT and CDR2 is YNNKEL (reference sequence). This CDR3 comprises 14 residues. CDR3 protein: CASSQQGGGEKLFF. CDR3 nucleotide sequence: TGTGCCAGCAGCCAACAGGGCGGGGGTGAAAAACTGTTTTTT.

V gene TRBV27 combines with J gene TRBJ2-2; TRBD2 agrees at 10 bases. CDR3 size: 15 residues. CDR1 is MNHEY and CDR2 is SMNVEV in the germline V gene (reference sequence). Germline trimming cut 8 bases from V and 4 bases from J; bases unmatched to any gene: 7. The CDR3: CASSLAGPITGELFF. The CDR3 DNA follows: TGTGCCAGCTCACTAGCGGGGCCCATCACCGGGGAGCTGTTTTTT.

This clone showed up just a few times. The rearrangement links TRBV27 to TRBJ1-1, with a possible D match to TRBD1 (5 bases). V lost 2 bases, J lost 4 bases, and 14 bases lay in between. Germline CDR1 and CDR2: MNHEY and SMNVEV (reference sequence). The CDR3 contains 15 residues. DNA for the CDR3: TGTGCCAGCAGTTTAGATGGGGGAGGCGGCACTGAAGCTTTCTTT. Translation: CASSLDGGGGTEAFF.

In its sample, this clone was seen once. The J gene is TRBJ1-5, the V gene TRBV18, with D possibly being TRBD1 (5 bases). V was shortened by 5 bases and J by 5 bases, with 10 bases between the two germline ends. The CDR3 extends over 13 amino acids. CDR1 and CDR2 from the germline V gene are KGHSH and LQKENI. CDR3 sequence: CASSFIRDQPQHF. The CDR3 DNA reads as TGTGCCAGCTCATTTATCAGGGATCAGCCCCAGCATTTT.

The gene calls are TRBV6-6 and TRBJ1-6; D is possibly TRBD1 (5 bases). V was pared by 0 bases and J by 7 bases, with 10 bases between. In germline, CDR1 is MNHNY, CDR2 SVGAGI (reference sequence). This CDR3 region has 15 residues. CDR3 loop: CASSYSAGTNSPLHF. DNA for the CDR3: TGTGCCAGCAGTTACTCAGCGGGGACCAATTCACCCCTCCACTTT.

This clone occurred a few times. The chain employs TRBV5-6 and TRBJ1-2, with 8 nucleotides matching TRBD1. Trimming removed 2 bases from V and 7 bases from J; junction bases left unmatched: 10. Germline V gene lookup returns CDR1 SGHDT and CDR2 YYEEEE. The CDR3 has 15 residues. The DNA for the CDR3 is TGTGCCAGCAGCTTAGGACAGGGAAGGGGAGGTGGCTACACCTTC. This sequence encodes CASSLGQGRGGGYTF.

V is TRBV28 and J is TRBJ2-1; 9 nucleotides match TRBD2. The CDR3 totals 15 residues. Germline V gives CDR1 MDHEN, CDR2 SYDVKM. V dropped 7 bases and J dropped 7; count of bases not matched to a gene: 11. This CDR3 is CASTLTSGPGNEQFF. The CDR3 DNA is TGTGCCAGCACCCTGACTAGCGGCCCGGGGAATGAGCAGTTCTTC.

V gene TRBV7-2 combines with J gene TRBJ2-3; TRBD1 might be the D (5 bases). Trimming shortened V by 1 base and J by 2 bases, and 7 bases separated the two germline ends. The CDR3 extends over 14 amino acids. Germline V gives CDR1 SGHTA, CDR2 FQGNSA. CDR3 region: CASSLGQITDTQYF. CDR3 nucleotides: TGTGCCAGCAGCTTAGGACAGATCACAGATACGCAGTATTTT. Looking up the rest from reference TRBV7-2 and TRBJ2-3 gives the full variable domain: GAGVSQSPSNKVTEKGKDVELRCDPISGHTALYWYRQSLGQGLEFLIYFQGNSAPDKSGLPSDRFSAERTGGSVSTLTIQRTQQEDSAVYLCASSLGQITDTQYFGPGTRLTVL.

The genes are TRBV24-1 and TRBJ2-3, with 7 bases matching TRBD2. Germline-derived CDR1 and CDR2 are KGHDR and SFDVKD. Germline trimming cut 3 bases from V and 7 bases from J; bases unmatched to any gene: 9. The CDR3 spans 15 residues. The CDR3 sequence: CATSDPSGNLNTQYF. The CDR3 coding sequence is TGTGCCACCAGTGATCCTAGCGGAAATCTCAATACGCAGTATTTT.

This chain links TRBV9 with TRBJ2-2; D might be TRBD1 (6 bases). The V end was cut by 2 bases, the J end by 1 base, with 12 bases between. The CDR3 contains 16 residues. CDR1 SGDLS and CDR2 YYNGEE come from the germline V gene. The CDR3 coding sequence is TGTGCCAGCAGCGTGTGGGGGCCCCGGAACACCGGGGAGCTGTTTTTT. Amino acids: CASSVWGPRNTGELFF. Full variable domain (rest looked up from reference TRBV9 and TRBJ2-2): DSGVTQTPKHLITATGQRVTLRCSPRSGDLSVYWYQQSLDQGLQFLIQYYNGEERAKGNILERFSAQQFPDLHSELNLSSLELGDSALYFCASSVWGPRNTGELFFGEGSRLTVL.

CDR3 loop: CSVEDRATGNFFNYGYTF. The DNA for the CDR3 is TGCAGCGTTGAAGATCGGGCGACAGGGAACTTCTTTAACTATGGCTACACCTTC. This chain joins TRBV29-1 and TRBJ1-2; 7 bases are a match to TRBD1. Germline trimming cut 0 bases from V and 1 base from J; bases unmatched to any gene: 14. CDR1 is SQVTM, CDR2 ANQGSEA, per germline. The CDR3 has 18 residues.

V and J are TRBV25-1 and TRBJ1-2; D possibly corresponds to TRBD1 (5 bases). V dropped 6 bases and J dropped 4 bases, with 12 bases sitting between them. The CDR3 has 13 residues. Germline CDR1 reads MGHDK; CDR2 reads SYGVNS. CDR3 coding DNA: TGTGCCAGCAGATCACCAGGGTCCTATGGCTACACCTTC. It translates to CASRSPGSYGYTF.

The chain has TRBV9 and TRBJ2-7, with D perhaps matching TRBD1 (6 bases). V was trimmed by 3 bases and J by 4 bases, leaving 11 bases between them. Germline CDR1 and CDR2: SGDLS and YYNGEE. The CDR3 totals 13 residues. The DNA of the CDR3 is TGTGCCAGCAGCGGAAAGGACAGTTACGAGCAGTACTTC. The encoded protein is CASSGKDSYEQYF.

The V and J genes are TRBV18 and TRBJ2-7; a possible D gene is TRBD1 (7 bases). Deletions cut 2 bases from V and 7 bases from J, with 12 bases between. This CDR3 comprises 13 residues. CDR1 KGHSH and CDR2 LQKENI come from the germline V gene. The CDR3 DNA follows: TGTGCCAGCTCACCAAAGGGGGCGGGGGAGCAGTACTTC. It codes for CASSPKGAGEQYF.

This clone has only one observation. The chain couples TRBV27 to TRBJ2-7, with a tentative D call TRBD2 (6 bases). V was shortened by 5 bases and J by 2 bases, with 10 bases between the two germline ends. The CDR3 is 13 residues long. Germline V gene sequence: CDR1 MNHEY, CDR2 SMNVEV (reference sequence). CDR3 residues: CASSERAPYEQYF. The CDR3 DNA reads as TGTGCCAGCAGTGAGCGGGCGCCCTACGAGCAGTACTTC.

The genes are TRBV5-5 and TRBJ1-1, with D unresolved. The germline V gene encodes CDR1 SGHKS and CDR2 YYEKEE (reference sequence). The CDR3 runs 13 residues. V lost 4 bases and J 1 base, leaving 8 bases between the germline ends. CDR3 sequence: CASSTRWNTEAFF. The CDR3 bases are TGTGCCAGCAGCACCCGGTGGAACACTGAAGCTTTCTTT. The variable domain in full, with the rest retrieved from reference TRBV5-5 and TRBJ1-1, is DAGVTQSPTHLIKTRGQQVTLRCSPISGHKSVSWYQQVLGQGPQFIFQYYEKEERGRGNFPDRFSARQFPNYSSELNVNALLLGDSALYLCASSTRWNTEAFFGQGTRLTVV.

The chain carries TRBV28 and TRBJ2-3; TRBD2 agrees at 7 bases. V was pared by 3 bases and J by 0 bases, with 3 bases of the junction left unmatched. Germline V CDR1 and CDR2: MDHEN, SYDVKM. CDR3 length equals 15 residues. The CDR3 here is CASSFSSGSTDTQYF. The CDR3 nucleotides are TGTGCCAGCAGTTTTAGTAGCGGGAGCACAGATACGCAGTATTTT.

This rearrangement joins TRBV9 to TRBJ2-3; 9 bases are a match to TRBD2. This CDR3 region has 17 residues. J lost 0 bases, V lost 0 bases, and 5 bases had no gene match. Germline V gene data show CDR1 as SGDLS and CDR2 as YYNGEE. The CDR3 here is CASSVDSSGMSTDTQYF. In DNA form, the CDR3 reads TGTGCCAGCAGCGTAGACTCTAGCGGGATGAGCACAGATACGCAGTATTTT.